The next 22 T cell receptor beta chains were all read from a single sample in a study of T cell responses to AZD1222 COVID-19 vaccine. Sequencing was performed with immunoSEQ multiplex PCR; in TCRdb, only in-frame clones are kept and a portion is missing. There are around 35,000 clones in the sample; around nine tenths occur only once, and 6.8% lies in the top ten. The specimen was peripheral blood, collected on day 0 of AZD1222 vaccination. Receptor source: an adult in good health.

Here the CDR3 reads CASSLTRGSNHNSPLHF. In nucleotides, the CDR3 is TGTGCCAGCAGCTTAACCCGAGGGAGTAATCATAATTCACCCCTCCACTTT. V usage is TRBV7-8 and J usage is TRBJ1-6, with D uncertain. The CDR3 totals 17 residues. V lost 2 bases and J 5 bases, leaving 16 bases between the germline ends. Per the germline V gene, CDR1 is SGHVS and CDR2 is FQNEAQ.

V usage is TRBV6-5 and J usage is TRBJ2-7, with D unresolved. CDR1 and CDR2 from the germline V gene are MNHEY and SVGAGI. The CDR3 runs 11 residues. The ends were cut back, 6 bases at V and 5 bases at J, with 8 bases in the middle. The CDR3, as DNA: TGTGCCAGCAGCCAAGCAGACGAGCAGTACTTC. The encoded protein is CASSQADEQYF.

The rearrangement links TRBV12-5 to TRBJ2-2; D ambiguous. Germline V lookup: CDR1 LGHNT, CDR2 FRNRAP. The germline V and J ends were trimmed by 10 bases and 5 bases, with 5 bases remaining between them. The CDR3 extends over 10 amino acids. CDR3 residues: CATNTGELFF. The DNA of the CDR3 is TGTGCTACTAATACCGGGGAGCTGTTTTTT.

The DNA for the CDR3 is TGTGCCAGCAGTGAAGCCGTACAGGGGCTTGGCTACACCTTC. Amino acids: CASSEAVQGLGYTF. This sequence joins TRBV2 and TRBJ1-2, with TRBD1 matching over 7 bases. Germline lookup yields CDR1 SNHLY and CDR2 FYNNEI. The CDR3 has 14 residues. V was pared by 0 bases and J by 7 bases, with 5 bases of the junction left unmatched.

The chain combines TRBV6-5 with TRBJ1-5; a possible D gene is TRBD1 (6 bases). V shed 4 bases and J shed 6 bases, with 10 bases lying between them. The CDR3 length is 13 residues. Germline CDR1 is MNHEY and CDR2 is SVGAGI. The CDR3 loop is CASSSGGRQPQHF. In nucleotides, the CDR3 is TGTGCCAGCAGTTCCGGGGGGCGTCAGCCCCAGCATTTT.

CDR3 loop: CASSFLVEGATGYTF. The CDR3 DNA follows: TGCGCCAGCAGCTTCCTCGTGGAGGGGGCGACGGGCTACACCTTC. The chain recombines TRBV5-1 with TRBJ1-2, with 7 bases that match TRBD1. J gave up 8 bases and V 2 bases, and 12 bases lay outside the gene matches. Germline V CDR1 and CDR2: SGHRS, YFSETQ. The CDR3 contains 15 residues.

The chain couples TRBV10-3 to TRBJ2-1; the match to TRBD1 covers 8 bases. Germline loops: CDR1 ENHRY, CDR2 SYGVKD. The trim removed 0 bases at V and 2 bases at J, leaving 6 bases unmatched. The CDR3 covers 17 residues. The CDR3 DNA follows: TGTGCCATCAGTGAGTCGGGTGGGGGACAGGCCTACAATGAGCAGTTCTTC. Translation gives CAISESGGGQAYNEQFF.

The rearrangement links TRBV7-3 to TRBJ2-3; a weak D match, TRBD1 (6 bases). The CDR3 has 16 amino acids. Trimming removed 2 bases at V and 0 bases at J, with 12 bases between. Germline values: CDR1 SGHTA, CDR2 FQGTGA. The CDR3 protein is CASSLGGVGSTDTQYF. As DNA, the CDR3 is TGTGCCAGCAGCTTAGGGGGCGTGGGTAGCACAGATACGCAGTATTTT.

The CDR3 region has the DNA TGTGCCAGCAATCGACAGGGTATCGCCTATGGCTACACCTTC. Its protein is CASNRQGIAYGYTF. This chain connects TRBV2 to TRBJ1-2; 7 bases are a match to TRBD1. There are 14 residues in the CDR3. CDR1 and CDR2 from the germline V gene are SNHLY and FYNNEI. The J segment lost 4 bases and the V segment lost 7 bases, leaving 9 bases of the junction unmatched.

The chain uses TRBV14 and TRBJ2-7; D is unclear. Germline V gives CDR1 SGHDN, CDR2 FVKESK. V shed 0 bases and J shed 3 bases, with 6 bases lying between them. The CDR3 contains 13 residues. The CDR3 loop reads CASSQDHYYEQYF. CDR3 DNA sequence: TGTGCCAGCAGCCAAGATCATTACTACGAGCAGTACTTC.

This chain connects TRBV5-8 to TRBJ2-1, with a possible D match to TRBD2 (6 bases). V was pared by 3 bases and J by 5 bases, with 21 bases between. CDR1 is SGHTS, CDR2 YDEGEE, per germline. This CDR3 is 17 amino acids long. CDR3 amino acids: CASSSTAEGPINNEQFF. In nucleotides, the CDR3 is TGTGCCAGCAGCTCGACAGCGGAGGGCCCCATAAACAATGAGCAGTTCTTC.

The J gene is TRBJ1-5, the V gene TRBV12-3 or TRBV12-4; maybe TRBD1 (6 bases). V gave up 6 bases and J gave up 6 bases, with 9 bases separating them. The CDR3 covers 12 residues. The CDR3 loop is CASSTGPQPQHF. The CDR3 DNA follows: TGTGCCAGCAGCACAGGGCCTCAGCCCCAGCATTTT.

The CDR3 DNA sequence: TGTGCCAGCAGCTTGGAACGCGCAGGGCTCTACACCTTC. It encodes CASSLERAGLYTF. The V gene is TRBV5-6, the J gene TRBJ1-2; tentative D call: TRBD1 (5 bases). This CDR3 has 13 amino acids. The ends were cut back, 0 bases at V and 10 bases at J, with 13 bases in the middle. Germline assignment: CDR1 SGHDT and CDR2 YYEEEE.

V is TRBV10-3 and J is TRBJ1-5; no definite D call. Germline values: CDR1 ENHRY, CDR2 SYGVKD. This CDR3 has 15 residues. The V end was cut by 4 bases, the J end by 0 bases, with 10 bases between. Written as DNA, the CDR3 is TGTGCCATCAGTGTGGGAGGCCATAGCAATCAGCCCCAGCATTTT. It specifies CAISVGGHSNQPQHF.

CDR3 region: CASSQGGLAGFVNEQFF. CDR3 in DNA: TGTGCCAGCAGCCAAGGGGGTTTAGCGGGGTTCGTAAATGAGCAGTTCTTC. V usage is TRBV14 and J usage is TRBJ2-1; 8 bases align to TRBD2. V trimming: 1 base; J trimming: 7 bases; junction bases outside the gene matches: 12. Germline loops: CDR1 SGHDN, CDR2 FVKESK. The CDR3 extends over 17 amino acids. Supplemented by reference TRBV14 and TRBJ2-1, the full variable domain reads EAGVTQFPSHSVIEKGQTVTLRCDPISGHDNLYWYRRVMGKEIKFLLHFVKESKQDESGMPNNRFLAERTGGTYSTLKVQPAELEDSGVYFCASSQGGLAGFVNEQFFGPGTRLTVL.

In the case of this clone: Mismatch with germline at one junction end may stem from a read error. The same CDR3 also results from other DNA sequences found in this sample. Here the CDR3 reads CATSTRGGVSHEQFF. In DNA, the CDR3 is TGTGCCACCAGCACCCGGGGGGGCGTGTCCCATGAGCAATTCTTC. This sequence joins TRBV15 and TRBJ2-1, with 8 bases aligning to TRBD2. Germline V gene data show CDR1 as LNHNV and CDR2 as YYDKDF (reference sequence). The CDR3 has 15 amino acids.

This chain links TRBV5-4 with TRBJ1-2; TRBD1 matches 11 bases. The J segment lost 6 bases and the V segment lost 3 bases, leaving 4 bases of the junction unmatched. The germline CDR1 and CDR2 sequences are SGHNT and YYREEE (reference sequence). The CDR3 is 14 amino acids. In DNA form, the CDR3 reads TGTGCCAGCAGCTGGACAGGGGGCGCAGATGGCTACACCTTC. Translation gives CASSWTGGADGYTF. The full variable domain, its missing parts supplied by reference TRBV5-4 and TRBJ1-2, is ETGVTQSPTHLIKTRGQQVTLRCSSQSGHNTVSWYQQALGQGPQFIFQYYREEENGRGNFPPRFSGLQFPNYSSELNVNALELDDSALYLCASSWTGGADGYTFGSGTRLTVV.

The chain carries TRBV7-8 and TRBJ1-5, with D unresolved. V was trimmed by 5 bases and J by 0 bases, leaving 17 bases between them. Germline CDR1 reads SGHVS; CDR2 reads FQNEAQ. This CDR3 has 17 residues. CDR3 DNA: TGTGCCAGCAGCCACGGCGGGCAGGTTAATAGCAATCAGCCCCAGCATTTT. Translation gives CASSHGGQVNSNQPQHF.

This chain joins TRBV30 and TRBJ2-7; D unclear. CDR1 is GTSNPN and CDR2 is SVGIG in the germline V gene (reference sequence). CDR3 length: 13 amino acids. Trimming removed 0 bases from V and 3 bases from J, with 9 bases in between. The CDR3 DNA sequence: TGTGCCTGGAGTGTACGCCCGCTCTACGAGCAGTACTTC. This codes for CAWSVRPLYEQYF.

This clone was seen a handful of times. V is TRBV24-1 and J is TRBJ1-2; no clear D gene. The V gene lost 6 bases and the J gene lost 4 bases, with 5 bases spanning the gap. The CDR3 loop spans 11 amino acids. In germline, CDR1 is KGHDR, CDR2 SFDVKD. Written as DNA, the CDR3 is TGTGCCACCAGTAACACCTATGGCTACACCTTC. It specifies CATSNTYGYTF.

The chain employs TRBV6-6 and TRBJ2-1; 12 bases match TRBD1. V dropped 5 bases and J dropped 8; count of bases not matched to a gene: 7. CDR1 and CDR2 from the germline V gene are MNHNY and SVGAGI (reference sequence). The CDR3 runs to 15 residues. CDR3 sequence: CASSHTGQGAHEQFF. As DNA, the CDR3 is TGTGCCAGCAGTCACACGGGACAGGGGGCCCATGAGCAGTTCTTC.

The chain carries TRBV25-1 and TRBJ1-3, with D possibly matching TRBD1 (5 bases). CDR1 is MGHDK and CDR2 is SYGVNS in the germline V gene. Trimming took 4 bases from V and 0 from J, leaving 7 bases between them. The CDR3 extends over 14 amino acids. CDR3 protein: CASSGRGSGNTIYF. The DNA for the CDR3 is TGTGCCAGCAGTGGAAGGGGCTCTGGAAACACCATATATTTT.